This T cell receptor beta chain came from a study of blood T cell repertoires in COVID-19. Study-wide context: The United States, Italy and Spain supplied acute and convalescent COVID-19 samples. T cells, B-cell-depleted T cells, or PBMCs provided the cDNA or gDNA that served as material.

CDR1 and CDR2 (germline): SGDLS, YYNGEE. Trimming stripped 2 bases from V and 2 bases from J, with 3 bases between. This CDR3 contains 12 residues. Source study methods: From reference gene primer amplification, estimates of nucleated cell counts were derived. The method was immunoSEQ multiplex PCR; TCRdb's version includes in-frame clones alone and lacks a portion of them. D and trimming were read from the DNA, whereas the V and J calls and clone size are those reported in that table. The table shows 250,000 to 350,000 clones, with just under 90% occurring only once. Seattle patients were enrolled while actively infected and followed longitudinally.

The V gene is TRBV9, the J gene TRBJ2-3; D gene ambiguous. This clonotype originated in a woman aged 45 to 65 with COVID-19, enrolled during active disease. Sequenced: peripheral blood. Written as DNA, the CDR3 is TGTGCCAGCAGCGTTCTCACAGATACGCAGTATTTT. It is translated as CASSVLTDTQYF.